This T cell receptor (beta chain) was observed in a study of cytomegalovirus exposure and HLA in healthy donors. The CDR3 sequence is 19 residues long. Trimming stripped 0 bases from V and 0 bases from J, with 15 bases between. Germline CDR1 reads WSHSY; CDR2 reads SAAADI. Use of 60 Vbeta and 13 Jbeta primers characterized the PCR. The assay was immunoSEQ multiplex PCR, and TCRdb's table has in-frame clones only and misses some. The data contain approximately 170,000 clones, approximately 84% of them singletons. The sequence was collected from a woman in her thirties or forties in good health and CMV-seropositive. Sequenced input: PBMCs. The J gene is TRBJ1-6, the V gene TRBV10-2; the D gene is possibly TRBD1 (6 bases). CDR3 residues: CASSESGGAGSSYNSPLHF. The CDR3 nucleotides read TGCGCCAGCAGTGAGTCAGGGGGTGCAGGAAGCTCCTATAATTCACCCCTCCACTTT.